A selection of T cell receptor beta chains follows, all from one sample in a study of patients and donors after allogeneic stem cell transplantation. TCRdb reanalysed the RT-PCR reads using MiXCR and keeps one entry per CDR3 protein. The sample has 790 or so distinct CDR3 sequences, roughly 2% seen once; the top ten hold around 28%. The sequenced sample consisted of blood, either unsorted or a sorted T cell fraction (not recorded which). The receptors here all came from a human donor who was either an allogeneic HSCT recipient or a stem cell or donor lymphocyte infusion donor (not recorded which). It is not recorded whose cells these are; they may come from a transplant donor. CDR3s include the opening cysteine and the closing phenylalanine or tryptophan. The D gene is left open where the match is weak. Clone size is not always given. Where it is, it says once, few, many or a class for expanded clones.

clone_size j_call cdr3_length v_call d_call cdr3_nt cdr3_aa
large TRBJ2-1 15 TRBV4-1 TRBD2 TGCGCCAGCAGCCTACTAGCGGGCTCCTACAATGAGCAGTTCTTC CASSLLAGSYNEQFF
medium-sized TRBJ2-1 15 TRBV6-2/TRBV6-3 . TGTGCCAGCAGTTACGTGTCAGCTTACTACAATGAGCAGTTCTTC CASSYVSAYYNEQFF
large TRBJ2-5 15 TRBV7-2 TRBD2 TGTGCCAGCAGCTTGGGTGTCGGGGGGCAAGAGACCCAGTACTTC CASSLGVGGQETQYF
medium-sized TRBJ2-3 15 TRBV7-6 . TGTGCCAGCAGCTTAGCGCTGACTAGCACAGATACGCAGTATTTT CASSLALTSTDTQYF
medium-sized TRBJ2-3 15 TRBV20-1 TRBD1 TGCAGTGCTAGAAGGGGGCCGGGAACTCAAGATACGCAGTATTTT CSARRGPGTQDTQYF
medium-sized TRBJ1-1 16 TRBV10-3 TRBD1 TGTGCCATCAGCGGGACAGGGGGCGGTCGGGTCACTGAAGCTTTCTTT CAISGTGGGRVTEAFF
medium-sized TRBJ1-5 14 TRBV19 TRBD1 TGTGCCACTAAACAGGGGCAGGGTTATCAGCCCCAGCATTTT CATKQGQGYQPQHF
large TRBJ2-7 14 TRBV25-1 . TGTGCCAGCAGTCCTAGAGTTCGTTCCTACGAGCAGTACTTC CASSPRVRSYEQYF
few TRBJ2-1 15 TRBV5-1 . TGCGCCAGCAGCTTGTCGGGGGACCACTACAATGAGCAGTTCTTC CASSLSGDHYNEQFF
. TRBJ2-1 17 TRBV20-1 TRBD1 TGCAGTGCCAACAATCCACAGGGGGCAGGGTCCTACAATGAGCAGTTCTTC CSANNPQGAGSYNEQFF
medium-sized TRBJ1-1 14 TRBV9 . TGTGCCAGCAGCGTAGATCGTGGTGGCACTGAAGCTTTCTTT CASSVDRGGTEAFF
large TRBJ2-5 12 TRBV10-3 . TGTGCCATCAGTGAGTCGGGGAAGGCCCAGTACTTC CAISESGKAQYF
medium-sized TRBJ2-7 15 TRBV20-1 . TGCAGTGCCAACAGGGCACTAGCAGCCGACTACGAGCAGTACTTC CSANRALAADYEQYF
large TRBJ2-7 14 TRBV6-2/TRBV6-3 . TGTGCCAGCACCATCCCGGCAGGGAACTACGAGCAGTACTTC CASTIPAGNYEQYF
large TRBJ2-5 13 TRBV10-2 . TGCGCCAGCAGTCCGGGACCCCAAGAGACCCAGTACTTC CASSPGPQETQYF
. TRBJ2-7 14 TRBV27 . TGTGCCAGCAGACCCCGTGGGGCCCCCTACGAGCAGTACTTC CASRPRGAPYEQYF
medium-sized TRBJ1-6 16 TRBV12-3/TRBV12-4 . TGTGCCAGCCACTTGGGTGGGATGGGGTTGGGCTCACCCCTCCACTTT CASHLGGMGLGSPLHF
medium-sized TRBJ1-3 13 TRBV7-9 TRBD1 TGTGCCAGCAGCTCACAGGGGCTGGACACCATATATTTT CASSSQGLDTIYF
large TRBJ2-1 12 TRBV29-1 . TGCAGCGTTGACTGGCAAGGGGGTGAGCAGTTCTTC CSVDWQGGEQFF
. TRBJ2-1 14 TRBV6-4 . TGTGCCAGCAGTGATGTGGGGGGATACAATGAGCAGTTCTTC CASSDVGGYNEQFF
medium-sized TRBJ1-2 14 TRBV30 . TGTGCCTGGAGTTTCGGGGGAGGGAACTATGGCTACACCTTC CAWSFGGGNYGYTF
large TRBJ2-6 14 TRBV5-5 . TGTGCCAGCAGATACGGCTCTGGGGCCAACGTCCTGACTTTC CASRYGSGANVLTF
hyperexpanded TRBJ2-5 13 TRBV19 . TGTGCCAGTAGCCCGGACAGCCAAGAGACCCAGTACTTC CASSPDSQETQYF
few TRBJ2-2 15 TRBV12-3/TRBV12-4 . TGTGCCAGCAGTCTCCGGAGGGAGAACACCGGGGAGCTGTTTTTT CASSLRRENTGELFF
. TRBJ2-1 13 TRBV4-2 . TGTGCCAGCAGCCAAGGTTCTTACAATGAGCAGTTCTTC CASSQGSYNEQFF
medium-sized TRBJ2-3 15 TRBV27 TRBD2 TGTGCCAGCAGTTCGTTAGCGGGGGGGACAGATACGCAGTATTTT CASSSLAGGTDTQYF
medium-sized TRBJ2-5 15 TRBV4-1 TRBD2 TGCGCCAGCAGCCAAGAACGGGGGGGCCTAGAGACCCAGTACTTC CASSQERGGLETQYF
. TRBJ2-3 16 TRBV20-1 . TGCAGTGCTAGAGATCAGGCAGGGGGGAGAACAGATACGCAGTATTTT CSARDQAGGRTDTQYF
medium-sized TRBJ2-1 16 TRBV27 . TGTGCCAGCAGTTCCGGACATCCTACAATGAGCGATGAGCAGTTCTTC CASSSGHPTMSDEQFF
few TRBJ2-3 15 TRBV2 . TGTGCCAGCAGTGGGGGGACGGCGAGCACAGATACGCAGTATTTT CASSGGTASTDTQYF
large TRBJ2-5 14 TRBV3-1 TRBD2 TGTGCCAGCAGCCACGGACTAGTCAGGGAGACCCAGTACTTC CASSHGLVRETQYF
large TRBJ2-4 15 TRBV7-6 . TGTGCCAGCAGCCCCCAGCTGGAAGGCAAAAACATTCAGTACTTC CASSPQLEGKNIQYF
medium-sized TRBJ2-7 13 TRBV20-1 TRBD1 TGCAGTGCTACTCGGGACAGGTACTACGAGCAGTACTTC CSATRDRYYEQYF
large TRBJ2-7 14 TRBV5-4 TRBD1 TGTGCCAGCAGCTTGCAGGGGACAGACTACGAGCAGTACTTC CASSLQGTDYEQYF
medium-sized TRBJ1-1 12 TRBV5-1 . TGCGCCAGCAGCCAAGACGGCACTGAAGCTTTCTTT CASSQDGTEAFF